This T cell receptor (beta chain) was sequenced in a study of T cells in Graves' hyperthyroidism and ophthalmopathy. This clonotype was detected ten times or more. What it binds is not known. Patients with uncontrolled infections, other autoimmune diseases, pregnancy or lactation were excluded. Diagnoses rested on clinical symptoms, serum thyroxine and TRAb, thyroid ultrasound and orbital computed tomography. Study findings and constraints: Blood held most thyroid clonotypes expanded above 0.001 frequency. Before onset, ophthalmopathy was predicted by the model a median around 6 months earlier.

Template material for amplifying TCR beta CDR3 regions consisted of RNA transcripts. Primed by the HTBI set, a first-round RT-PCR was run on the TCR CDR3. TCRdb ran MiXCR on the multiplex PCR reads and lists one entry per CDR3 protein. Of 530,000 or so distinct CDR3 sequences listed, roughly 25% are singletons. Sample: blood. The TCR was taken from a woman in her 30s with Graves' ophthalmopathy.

CDR3 sequence: CSIKGPNTEAFF. Here the CDR3 DNA reads TGCAGCATCAAAGGGCCCAACACTGAAGCTTTCTTT. The J gene is TRBJ1-1, the V gene TRBV29-1; no clear D gene. The CDR3 contains 12 residues. V lost 8 bases to trimming and J lost 2 bases, with 12 bases between them. The V gene's germline CDR1 is SQVTM and CDR2 ANQGSEA.